The clone carrying this TCR beta chain was picked up one time. Libraries were prepared by immunoSEQ multiplex PCR; TCRdb keeps only in-frame clonotypes and omits some of them. This sample has roughly 56,000 clones, with over 90% found just once. These data are taken from a study of technical replicates of blood from a handful of donors. V lost 2 bases, J lost 5 bases, and 3 bases lay in between. Germline V gene sequence: CDR1 LNHDA, CDR2 SQIVND (reference sequence). This CDR3 contains 11 residues. The sequenced sample was PBMCs. V is TRBV19 and J is TRBJ2-5; D gene ambiguous. This TCR was sampled from a human donor in good health. Some clones in this sample may be carry-over from other donors' samples. The CDR3 nucleotides are TGTGCCAGTAGTATACGGGAGACCCAGTACTTC. Residues: CASSIRETQYF.